The clone carrying this T cell receptor (beta chain) has ten or more counts. Germline loops: CDR1 SGHAT, CDR2 FQNNGV. The CDR3 is 17 residues long. Unmatched junction bases numbered 8, after V lost 4 bases and J lost 0 bases. MiXCR, run by TCRdb on the 5' RACE reads, gives a single entry per CDR3 protein. The sample records roughly 110,000 distinct CDR3 sequences, approximately 13% being singletons. The data belong to a study of T-cell memory formation after mild COVID-19. V and J are TRBV11-2 and TRBJ2-3, with TRBD2 identical over 9 bases. The receptor was isolated from an adult woman who had mild COVID-19 (a few samples of this study predate the infection). Cell type and time point are not known. The sample comprised PBMCs or a T cell subset sorted from them (not recorded which). CDR3: CASSSQTSGSSTDTQYF. In DNA, the CDR3 is TGTGCCAGCAGCTCCCAGACTAGCGGATCTAGCACAGATACGCAGTATTTT.